This TCR beta chain stems from a study of blood T cell repertoires in COVID-19 (dated by TCRdb to the early 2020s). For context, the study as a whole: Collaborator samples came from the United States, Italy and Spain and covered acute and convalescent phases of COVID-19. The material from the prospective study consisted of cDNA or gDNA derived from T cells, B-cell-depleted T cells, or PBMCs. Where available, HLA class I and class II types were taken from metadata supplied by the sample provider and were not determined by assay-based typing. The sample metadata nearly always contained a de-identified subject ID, COVID-19 status, age in years and sex. The samples were drawn from two sources: the first 160 participants of the ongoing ImmuneRACE study, and about 1,300 subjects contributed by 6 global collaborators. Subjects who had been exposed to COVID-19, were actively infected with it, or had recovered from it provided the deeply sampled blood TCRbeta repertoires that made up the dataset. A freely available public database, intended as a resource for researchers studying the immune response to SARS-CoV-2, is where the repertoires were released. Results and caveats for the whole study, not just this receptor: The quantity of clinical and demographic metadata differed by source and by participant and was supplied without curation.

A remark on this clone: This clone's antigen is unknown. Base qualities are missing; no much larger clone stands one base away.

TCRbeta CDR3 regions were amplified from genomic DNA using the immunoSEQ Assay, a bias-controlled multiplex PCR. Regarding the original processing steps: Nucleated cell counts per sample were estimated from amplification of reference gene primers within the assay. To quantify the absolute abundance of each unique TCRbeta CDR3 rearrangement, sequence reads were collapsed and filtered. Productive Simpson clonality was computed per sample as the square root of Simpson's diversity index over productive rearrangements. This immuneACCESS table, as held by TCRdb, lists in-frame sequences with V and J called but not all clones. Of the missing ones, under half trace to an unresolved V gene in checked studies; the others have no known cause. D and trimming come from the DNA, and the V and J calls and clone size come from that table. The sample table holds 110,000 or so clones, of which roughly nine tenths were seen once. About 27% of the sample is in the top ten clones.

The CDR1 and CDR2 encoded by the germline V gene are MNHEY and SVGAGI. The V end gives up 6 bases and the J end 6 bases, leaving 8 bases in the junction not matched to a gene. The cysteine opens and the phenylalanine closes a CDR3 of 14 amino acids. Just the 42-base CDR3 DNA is kept, in frame starting at base 1. Whole blood was collected in K2EDTA tubes by collaborating institutions according to the institutions' own protocols. For TCRbeta analysis, collaborators shipped samples in one of three forms: frozen whole blood, isolated PBMCs, or DNA extracted from either of those sample types. The V and J segments used are TRBV6-5 and TRBJ1-5; 7 junctional bases match TRBD1. The origin of this receptor is a man between 65 and 79 years old with active or convalescent COVID-19. Source material: peripheral blood. Read as DNA, the sequence is TGTGCCAGCAGCAACAGGGGCCGGGGTCAGCCCCAGCATTTT. This yields the protein CASSNRGRGQPQHF.